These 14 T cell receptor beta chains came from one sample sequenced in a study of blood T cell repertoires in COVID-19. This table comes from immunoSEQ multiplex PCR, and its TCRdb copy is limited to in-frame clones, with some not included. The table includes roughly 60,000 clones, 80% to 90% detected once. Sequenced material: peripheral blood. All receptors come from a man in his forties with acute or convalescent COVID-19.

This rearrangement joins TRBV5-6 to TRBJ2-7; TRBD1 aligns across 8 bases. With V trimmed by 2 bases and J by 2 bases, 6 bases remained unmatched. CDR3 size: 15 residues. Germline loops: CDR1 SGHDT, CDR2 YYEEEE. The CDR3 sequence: CASSFGTGRTYEQYF. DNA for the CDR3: TGTGCCAGCAGCTTTGGGACAGGAAGAACCTACGAGCAGTACTTC.

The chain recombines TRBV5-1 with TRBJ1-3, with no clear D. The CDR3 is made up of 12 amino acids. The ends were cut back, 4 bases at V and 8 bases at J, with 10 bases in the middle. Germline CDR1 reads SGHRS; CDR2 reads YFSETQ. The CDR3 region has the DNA TGCGCCAGCAGCCCAGAGGGTTACACCATATATTTT. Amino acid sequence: CASSPEGYTIYF. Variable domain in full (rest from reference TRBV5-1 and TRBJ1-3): KAGVTQTPRYLIKTRGQQVTLSCSPISGHRSVSWYQQTPGQGLQFLFEYFSETQRNKGNFPGRFSGRQFSNSRSEMNVSTLELGDSALYLCASSPEGYTIYFGEGSWLTVV.

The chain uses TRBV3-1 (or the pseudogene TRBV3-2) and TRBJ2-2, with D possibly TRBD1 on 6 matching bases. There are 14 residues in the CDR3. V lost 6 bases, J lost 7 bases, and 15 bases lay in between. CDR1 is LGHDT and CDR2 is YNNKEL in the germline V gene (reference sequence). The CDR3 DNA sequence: TGTGCCAGCAGACCAGCCATGGACAGCGGGGAGCTGTTTTTT. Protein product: CASRPAMDSGELFF.

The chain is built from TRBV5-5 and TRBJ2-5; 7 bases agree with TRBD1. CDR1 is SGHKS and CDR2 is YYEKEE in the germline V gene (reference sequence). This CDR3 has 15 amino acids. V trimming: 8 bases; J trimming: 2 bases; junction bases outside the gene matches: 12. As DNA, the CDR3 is TGTGCCAGTACCCCCGGGACAGCATTTCAAGAGACCCAGTACTTC. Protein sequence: CASTPGTAFQETQYF.

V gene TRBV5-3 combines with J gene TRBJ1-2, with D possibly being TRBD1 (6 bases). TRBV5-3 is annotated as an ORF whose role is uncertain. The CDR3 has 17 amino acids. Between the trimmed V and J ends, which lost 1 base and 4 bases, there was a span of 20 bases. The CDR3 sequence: CARSLITGRVVPYGYTF. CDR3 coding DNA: TGTGCCAGAAGCTTGATTACAGGGAGGGTCGTCCCCTATGGCTACACCTTC.

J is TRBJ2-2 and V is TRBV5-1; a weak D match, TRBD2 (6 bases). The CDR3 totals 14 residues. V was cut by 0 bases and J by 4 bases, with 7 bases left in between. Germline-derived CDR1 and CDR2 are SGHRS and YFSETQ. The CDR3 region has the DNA TGCGCCAGCAGCTTGGGGGGACTCACCGGGGAGCTGTTTTTT. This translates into CASSLGGLTGELFF. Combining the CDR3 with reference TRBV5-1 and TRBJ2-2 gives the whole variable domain KAGVTQTPRYLIKTRGQQVTLSCSPISGHRSVSWYQQTPGQGLQFLFEYFSETQRNKGNFPGRFSGRQFSNSRSEMNVSTLELGDSALYLCASSLGGLTGELFFGEGSRLTVL.

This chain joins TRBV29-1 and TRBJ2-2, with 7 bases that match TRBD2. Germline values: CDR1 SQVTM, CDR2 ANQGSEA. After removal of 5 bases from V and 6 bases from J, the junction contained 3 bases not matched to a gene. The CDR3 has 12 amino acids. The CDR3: CSVQGGAGELFF. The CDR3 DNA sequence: TGCAGCGTTCAGGGAGGGGCCGGGGAGCTGTTTTTT.

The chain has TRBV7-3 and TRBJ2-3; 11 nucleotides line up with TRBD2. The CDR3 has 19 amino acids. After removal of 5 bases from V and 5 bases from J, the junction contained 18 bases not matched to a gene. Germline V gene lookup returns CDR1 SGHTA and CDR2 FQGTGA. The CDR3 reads CASSPTRVSGGARGDTQYF. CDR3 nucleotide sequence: TGTGCCAGCAGCCCGACCCGGGTTAGCGGGGGGGCGAGGGGAGATACGCAGTATTTT.

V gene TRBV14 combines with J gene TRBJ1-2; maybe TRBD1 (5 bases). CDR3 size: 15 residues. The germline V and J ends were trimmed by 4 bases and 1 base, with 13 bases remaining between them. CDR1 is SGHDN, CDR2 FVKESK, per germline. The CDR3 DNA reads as TGTGCCAGCAGCCCGTCTGGGGGGGTTAACTATGGCTACACCTTC. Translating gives CASSPSGGVNYGYTF.

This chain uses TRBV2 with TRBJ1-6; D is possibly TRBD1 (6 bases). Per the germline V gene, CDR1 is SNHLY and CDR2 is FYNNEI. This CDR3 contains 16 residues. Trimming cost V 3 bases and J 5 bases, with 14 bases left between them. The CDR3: CASSEGWGRDNSPLHF. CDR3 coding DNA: TGTGCCAGCAGTGAGGGGTGGGGGCGAGATAATTCACCCCTCCACTTT. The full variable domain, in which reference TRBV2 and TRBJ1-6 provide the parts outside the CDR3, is EPEVTQTPSHQVTQMGQEVILRCVPISNHLYFYWYRQILGQKVEFLVSFYNNEISEKSEIFDDQFSVERPDGSNFTLKIRSTKLEDSAMYFCASSEGWGRDNSPLHFGNGTRLTVT.

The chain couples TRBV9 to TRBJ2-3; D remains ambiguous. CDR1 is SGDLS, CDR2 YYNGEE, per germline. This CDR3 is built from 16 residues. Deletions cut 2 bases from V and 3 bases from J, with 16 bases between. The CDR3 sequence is CASSVKGARLTDTQYF. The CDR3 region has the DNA TGTGCCAGCAGCGTTAAAGGAGCCAGACTGACAGATACGCAGTATTTT.

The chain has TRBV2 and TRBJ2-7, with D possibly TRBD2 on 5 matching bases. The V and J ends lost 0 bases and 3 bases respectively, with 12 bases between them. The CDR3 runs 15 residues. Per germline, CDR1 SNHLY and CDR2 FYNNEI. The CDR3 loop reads CASSEAPTGFYEQYF. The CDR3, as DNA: TGTGCCAGCAGTGAAGCGCCAACGGGATTCTACGAGCAGTACTTC.

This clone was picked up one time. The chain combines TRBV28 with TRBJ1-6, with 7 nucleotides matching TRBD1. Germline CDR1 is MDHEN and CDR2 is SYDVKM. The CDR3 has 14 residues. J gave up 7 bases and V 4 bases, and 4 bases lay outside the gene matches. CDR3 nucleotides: TGTGCCAGCAGTTCGGGACAGCCGAATTCACCCCTCCACTTT. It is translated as CASSSGQPNSPLHF.

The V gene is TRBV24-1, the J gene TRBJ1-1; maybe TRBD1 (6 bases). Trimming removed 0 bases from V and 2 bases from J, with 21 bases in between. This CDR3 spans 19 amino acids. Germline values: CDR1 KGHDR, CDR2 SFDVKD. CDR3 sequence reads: CATSDLLLKAGVKNTEAFF. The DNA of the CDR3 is TGTGCCACCAGTGATTTGCTACTGAAGGCAGGGGTTAAAAACACTGAAGCTTTCTTT.